Listed below are T cell receptor beta chains from one sample, sequenced in a study of vaccination effects on CD4 cells after COVID-19. No cognate antigen is known for these TCRs. Repertoires were generated with immunoSEQ multiplex PCR, while TCRdb's copy carries only in-frame clones and drops some. Of about 24,000 clones in the sample, about two thirds were seen once. The source was CD4+ T cells from PBMCs cultured with HCoV-OC43 spike peptides, collected before COVID-19 vaccination. The receptors derive from a human donor who received a COVID-19 vaccine. CDR3s include the opening cysteine and the closing phenylalanine or tryptophan. Each record gives: clone size, V gene, J gene, D gene, CDR3 length, CDR3 protein, CDR3 DNA. The D gene is left open where the match is weak. Clone size, where shown, is once, few, many, or a class for clones that have expanded.

size: NA; V: TRBV7-9; J: TRBJ2-1; D: TRBD2; length: 16; CDR3: CASSLAGGGRAHEQFF; DNA: TGTGCCAGCAGCTTAGCGGGGGGCGGGAGGGCCCATGAGCAGTTCTTC
size: once; V: TRBV6-5; J: TRBJ2-1; D: TRBD2; length: 15; CDR3: CASSYWLAGSNEQFF; DNA: TGTGCCAGCAGTTATTGGCTAGCGGGTTCCAATGAGCAGTTCTTC
size: once; V: TRBV10-3; J: TRBJ2-7; D: NA; length: 14; CDR3: CAISGTKPPYEQYF; DNA: TGTGCCATCAGTGGGACCAAACCTCCCTACGAGCAGTACTTC
size: few; V: TRBV5-1; J: TRBJ2-1; D: NA; length: 14; CDR3: CASSFSSDNNEQFF; DNA: TGCGCCAGCAGCTTTTCATCAGATAACAATGAGCAGTTCTTC
size: NA; V: TRBV6-6; J: TRBJ1-1; D: TRBD1; length: 14; CDR3: CASSYDRGNTEAFF; DNA: TGTGCCAGCAGTTATGACAGGGGGAACACTGAAGCTTTCTTT
size: NA; V: TRBV11-2; J: TRBJ1-6; D: TRBD1; length: 16; CDR3: CASRRPGQGARSPLHF; DNA: TGTGCCAGCAGGCGACCGGGACAGGGGGCTAGATCACCCCTCCACTTT
size: NA; V: TRBV13; J: TRBJ2-1; D: TRBD2; length: 15; CDR3: CASSWPGLAGGEQFF; DNA: TGTGCCAGCAGCTGGCCGGGACTAGCGGGAGGCGAGCAGTTCTTC
size: NA; V: TRBV10-3; J: TRBJ1-1; D: NA; length: 15; CDR3: CAISGGRAEGTEAFF; DNA: TGTGCCATCAGTGGAGGGAGAGCAGAGGGCACTGAAGCTTTCTTT
size: NA; V: TRBV2; J: TRBJ2-1; D: TRBD2; length: 14; CDR3: CASSEPLAGVVQFF; DNA: TGTGCCAGCAGTGAACCCTTGGCGGGGGTTGTGCAGTTCTTC
size: NA; V: TRBV5-1; J: TRBJ2-1; D: NA; length: 12; CDR3: CASSSYRDEQFF; DNA: TGCGCCAGCAGCAGTTACAGGGATGAGCAGTTCTTC
size: NA; V: TRBV19; J: TRBJ2-3; D: NA; length: 15; CDR3: CASALEAGGTDTQYF; DNA: TGTGCCAGCGCACTTGAGGCAGGCGGCACAGATACGCAGTATTTT
size: few; V: TRBV30; J: TRBJ1-1; D: TRBD1; length: 13; CDR3: CAWTDRVGAEAFF; DNA: TGTGCCTGGACTGACAGGGTAGGTGCTGAAGCTTTCTTT
size: NA; V: TRBV6-1; J: TRBJ1-6; D: TRBD1; length: 16; CDR3: CASSGGGTEYNSPLHF; DNA: TGTGCCAGCAGTGGGGGGGGGACAGAATATAATTCACCCCTCCACTTT
size: NA; V: TRBV18; J: TRBJ1-2; D: NA; length: 14; CDR3: CASSKGDAGYGYTF; DNA: TGTGCCAGCTCCAAAGGGGACGCGGGCTATGGCTACACCTTC
size: NA; V: TRBV6-5; J: TRBJ1-5; D: NA; length: 14; CDR3: CASLERLSNQPQHF; DNA: TGTGCCAGCCTAGAAAGACTTAGCAATCAGCCCCAGCATTTT
size: NA; V: TRBV11-1; J: TRBJ1-2; D: NA; length: 14; CDR3: CASSSGTTTYGYTF; DNA: TGTGCCAGCAGCTCCGGGACAACCACATATGGCTACACCTTC
size: NA; V: TRBV11-2; J: TRBJ2-5; D: TRBD2; length: 15; CDR3: CASSLGTSGPETQYF; DNA: TGTGCCAGCAGCTTAGGGACTAGCGGACCAGAGACCCAGTACTTC
size: NA; V: TRBV18; J: TRBJ2-5; D: TRBD2; length: 19; CDR3: CASSPLPGLAGLRGETQYF; DNA: TGTGCCAGCTCACCACTCCCGGGACTAGCGGGTCTGCGGGGAGAGACCCAGTACTTC
size: NA; V: TRBV7-9; J: TRBJ1-3; D: NA; length: 11; CDR3: CASSLENTIYF; DNA: TGTGCCAGCAGCTTGGAAAACACCATATATTTT
size: NA; V: TRBV11-2; J: TRBJ2-4; D: TRBD1; length: 13; CDR3: CASSPGQENIQYF; DNA: TGTGCCAGCAGCCCCGGACAGGAAAACATTCAGTACTTC
size: once; V: TRBV4-1; J: TRBJ1-2; D: NA; length: 13; CDR3: CASSPNGWYGYTF; DNA: TGCGCCAGCAGCCCGAATGGATGGTATGGCTACACCTTC
size: NA; V: TRBV10-3; J: TRBJ1-2; D: NA; length: 15; CDR3: CAISESNTDPYGYTF; DNA: TGTGCCATCAGTGAGTCGAACACGGATCCCTATGGCTACACCTTC
size: NA; V: TRBV3-1/TRBV3-2; J: TRBJ1-6; D: TRBD1; length: 14; CDR3: CASSQGTGFSPLHF; DNA: TGTGCCAGCAGCCAAGGGACAGGGTTTTCACCCCTCCACTTT
size: few; V: TRBV6-6; J: TRBJ1-3; D: NA; length: 15; CDR3: CASSYGQPSGNTIYF; DNA: TGTGCCAGCAGTTACGGGCAGCCCTCTGGAAACACCATATATTTT
size: NA; V: TRBV5-6; J: TRBJ2-3; D: TRBD1; length: 15; CDR3: CASRTGTGVSDTQYF; DNA: TGTGCCAGCAGAACCGGGACAGGCGTCTCAGATACGCAGTATTTT
size: once; V: TRBV28; J: TRBJ2-7; D: NA; length: 13; CDR3: CASSLLSSYEQYF; DNA: TGTGCCAGCAGTTTACTCAGCTCCTACGAGCAGTACTTC
size: NA; V: TRBV25-1; J: TRBJ1-5; D: TRBD1; length: 17; CDR3: CASSDPGQGWANQPQHF; DNA: TGTGCCAGCAGTGATCCCGGACAGGGGTGGGCAAATCAGCCCCAGCATTTT
size: NA; V: TRBV6-2/TRBV6-3; J: TRBJ2-1; D: NA; length: 17; CDR3: CASSPNWWAGSYNEQFF; DNA: TGTGCCAGCAGCCCCAATTGGTGGGCGGGTTCCTACAATGAGCAGTTCTTC
size: NA; V: TRBV6-5; J: TRBJ1-1; D: NA; length: 15; CDR3: CASRKGGLWNTEAFF; DNA: TGTGCCAGCAGAAAGGGGGGTTTGTGGAACACTGAAGCTTTCTTT
size: NA; V: TRBV3-1/TRBV3-2; J: TRBJ1-2; D: NA; length: 13; CDR3: CASSLENKRCYTF; DNA: TGTGCCAGCAGCCTTGAAAACAAGCGGTGCTACACCTTC
size: NA; V: TRBV6-1; J: TRBJ2-3; D: NA; length: 16; CDR3: CASSEASGAGADTQYF; DNA: TGTGCCAGCAGTGAAGCATCCGGGGCTGGGGCAGATACGCAGTATTTT
size: NA; V: TRBV6-5; J: TRBJ1-1; D: NA; length: 15; CDR3: CASSYSGRMNTEAFF; DNA: TGTGCCAGCAGTTACTCCGGGAGAATGAACACTGAAGCTTTCTTT
size: few; V: TRBV7-9; J: TRBJ2-7; D: TRBD1; length: 15; CDR3: CASSTDRAIANEQYF; DNA: TGTGCCAGCAGTACGGACAGGGCAATTGCGAACGAGCAGTACTTC
size: NA; V: TRBV5-1; J: TRBJ1-2; D: TRBD1; length: 12; CDR3: CASSLDQGGHTF; DNA: TGCGCCAGCAGCTTGGATCAGGGGGGCCACACCTTC
size: NA; V: TRBV6-2/TRBV6-3; J: TRBJ2-5; D: TRBD1; length: 14; CDR3: CASSRGQTQETQYF; DNA: TGTGCCAGCAGCCGGGGACAGACTCAAGAGACCCAGTACTTC
size: NA; V: TRBV10-1; J: TRBJ2-7; D: NA; length: 12; CDR3: CASSEPKGEQYF; DNA: TGCGCCAGCAGTGAGCCAAAGGGGGAGCAGTACTTC
size: NA; V: TRBV5-1; J: TRBJ1-2; D: NA; length: 16; CDR3: CASSLTPAAPNYGYTF; DNA: TGCGCCAGCAGCTTGACCCCGGCAGCCCCTAACTATGGCTACACCTTC
size: once; V: TRBV30; J: TRBJ1-5; D: TRBD1; length: 16; CDR3: CAWSKDRPLVRQPQHF; DNA: TGTGCCTGGAGTAAGGACAGGCCTCTCGTGCGTCAGCCCCAGCATTTT
size: NA; V: TRBV11-2; J: TRBJ2-7; D: NA; length: 15; CDR3: CASSLVRGRSYEQYF; DNA: TGTGCCAGCAGCTTAGTCCGGGGGCGCAGCTACGAGCAGTACTTC
size: NA; V: TRBV12-5; J: TRBJ1-3; D: NA; length: 18; CDR3: CASGLLAPSGRFGNTIYF; DNA: TGTGCTAGTGGTTTGCTGGCCCCTAGTGGAAGGTTCGGAAACACCATATATTTT
size: once; V: TRBV12-3/TRBV12-4; J: TRBJ1-3; D: NA; length: 12; CDR3: CASSLPGNTIYF; DNA: TGTGCCAGCAGTTTACCCGGAAACACCATATATTTT
size: few; V: TRBV4-1; J: TRBJ1-6; D: TRBD1; length: 19; CDR3: CASSRRDRLIAQDNSPLHF; DNA: TGCGCCAGCAGCCGACGGGACAGATTAATAGCTCAAGATAATTCACCCCTCCACTTT
size: NA; V: TRBV6-5; J: TRBJ2-7; D: TRBD2; length: 15; CDR3: CASSYTSGTGYEQYF; DNA: TGTGCCAGCAGCTACACGAGCGGGACTGGCTACGAGCAGTACTTC
size: NA; V: TRBV4-1; J: TRBJ1-2; D: TRBD1; length: 13; CDR3: CASGPGQGHGYTF; DNA: TGCGCCAGCGGACCGGGACAGGGCCATGGCTACACCTTC
size: few; V: TRBV10-3; J: TRBJ1-3; D: NA; length: 16; CDR3: CAISAHLQGAGNTIYF; DNA: TGTGCCATCAGTGCCCACTTACAGGGAGCTGGAAACACCATATATTTT
size: NA; V: TRBV7-8; J: TRBJ2-7; D: TRBD2; length: 16; CDR3: CASSPPGSRGVYEQYF; DNA: TGTGCCAGCAGCCCCCCAGGGTCGCGGGGGGTCTACGAGCAGTACTTC
size: few; V: TRBV6-5; J: TRBJ1-6; D: TRBD1; length: 14; CDR3: CASSLRDRDSPLHF; DNA: TGTGCCAGCAGTCTCCGGGACAGGGATTCACCCCTCCACTTT
size: NA; V: TRBV5-1; J: TRBJ2-5; D: TRBD2; length: 18; CDR3: CASSFNSNSGAYQETQYF; DNA: TGCGCCAGCAGCTTCAACAGTAATAGCGGGGCGTACCAAGAGACCCAGTACTTC
size: NA; V: TRBV5-8; J: TRBJ2-3; D: TRBD1; length: 17; CDR3: CASSLRGQGLGADTQYF; DNA: TGTGCCAGCAGCCTGAGAGGACAGGGGCTCGGCGCAGATACGCAGTATTTT
size: NA; V: TRBV19; J: TRBJ2-7; D: NA; length: 16; CDR3: CASSIGFRNPYYEQYF; DNA: TGTGCCAGTAGTATTGGATTCCGGAACCCGTATTACGAGCAGTACTTC
size: NA; V: TRBV11-2; J: TRBJ1-1; D: NA; length: 18; CDR3: CASSRAVVSGSWNTEAFF; DNA: TGTGCCAGCAGCCGGGCAGTGGTCTCGGGGTCGTGGAACACTGAAGCTTTCTTT
size: NA; V: TRBV2; J: TRBJ2-7; D: NA; length: 12; CDR3: CASSVQGYEQYF; DNA: TGTGCCAGCAGCGTACAGGGTTACGAGCAGTACTTC
size: NA; V: TRBV4-1; J: TRBJ1-5; D: NA; length: 15; CDR3: CASSQRVFSNQPQHF; DNA: TGCGCCAGCAGCCAGAGGGTCTTCAGCAATCAGCCCCAGCATTTT